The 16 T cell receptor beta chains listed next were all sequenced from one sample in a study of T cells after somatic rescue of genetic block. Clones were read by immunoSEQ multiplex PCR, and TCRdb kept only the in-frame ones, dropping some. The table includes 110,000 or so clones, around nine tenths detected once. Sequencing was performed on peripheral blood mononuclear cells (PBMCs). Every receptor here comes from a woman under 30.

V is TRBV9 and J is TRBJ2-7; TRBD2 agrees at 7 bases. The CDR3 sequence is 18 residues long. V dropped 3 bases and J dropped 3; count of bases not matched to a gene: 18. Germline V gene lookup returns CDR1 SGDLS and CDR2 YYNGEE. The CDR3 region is CASSGPTGSGVTSYEQYF. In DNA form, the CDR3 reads TGTGCCAGCAGCGGCCCGACGGGCAGCGGGGTTACGAGCTACGAGCAGTACTTC.

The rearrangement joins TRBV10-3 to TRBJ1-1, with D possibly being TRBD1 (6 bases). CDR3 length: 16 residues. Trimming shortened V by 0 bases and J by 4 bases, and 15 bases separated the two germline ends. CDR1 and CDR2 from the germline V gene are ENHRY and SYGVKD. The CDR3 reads CAISESQGRGATEAFF. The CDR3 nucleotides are TGTGCCATCAGTGAGTCCCAGGGTAGGGGGGCCACTGAAGCTTTCTTT.

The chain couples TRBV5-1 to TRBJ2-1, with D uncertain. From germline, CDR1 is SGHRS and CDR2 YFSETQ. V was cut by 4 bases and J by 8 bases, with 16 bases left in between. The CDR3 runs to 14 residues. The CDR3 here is CASSERVVAHEQFF. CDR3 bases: TGCGCCAGCAGCGAACGGGTGGTCGCCCATGAGCAGTTCTTC.

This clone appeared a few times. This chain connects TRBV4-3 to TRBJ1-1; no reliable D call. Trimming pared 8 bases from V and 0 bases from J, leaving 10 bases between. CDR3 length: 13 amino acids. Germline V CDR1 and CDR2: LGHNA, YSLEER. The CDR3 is CASALYMNTEAFF. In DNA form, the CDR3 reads TGCGCCAGCGCCCTTTACATGAACACTGAAGCTTTCTTT.

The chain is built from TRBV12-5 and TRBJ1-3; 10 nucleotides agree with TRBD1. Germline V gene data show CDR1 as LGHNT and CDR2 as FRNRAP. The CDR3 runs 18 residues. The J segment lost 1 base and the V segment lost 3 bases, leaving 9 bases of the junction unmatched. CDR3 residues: CASGLGTGVLLSGNTIYF. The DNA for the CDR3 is TGTGCTAGTGGTTTAGGGACAGGGGTTTTACTGTCTGGAAACACCATATATTTT. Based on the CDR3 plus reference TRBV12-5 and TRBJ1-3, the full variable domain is DARVTQTPRHKVTEMGQEVTMRCQPILGHNTVFWYRQTMMQGLELLAYFRNRAPLDDSGMPKDRFSAEMPDATLATLKIQPSEPRDSAVYFCASGLGTGVLLSGNTIYFGEGSWLTVV.

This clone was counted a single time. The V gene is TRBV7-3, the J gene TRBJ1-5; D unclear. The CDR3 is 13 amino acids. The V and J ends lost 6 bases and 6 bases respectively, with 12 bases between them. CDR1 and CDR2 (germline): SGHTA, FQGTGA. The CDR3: CASSYGFRQPQHF. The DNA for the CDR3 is TGTGCCAGCAGTTACGGTTTCCGTCAGCCCCAGCATTTT. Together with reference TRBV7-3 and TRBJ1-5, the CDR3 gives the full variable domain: GAGVSQTPSNKVTEKGKYVELRCDPISGHTALYWYRQSLGQGPEFLIYFQGTGAADDSGLPNDRFFAVRPEGSVSTLKIQRTERGDSAVYLCASSYGFRQPQHFGDGTRLSIL.

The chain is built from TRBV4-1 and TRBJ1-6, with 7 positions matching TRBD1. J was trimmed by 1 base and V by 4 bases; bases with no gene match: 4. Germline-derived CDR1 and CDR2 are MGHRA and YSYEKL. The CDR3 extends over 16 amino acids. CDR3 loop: CASSPDRESYNSPLHF. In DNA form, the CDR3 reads TGCGCCAGCAGCCCTGACAGGGAATCCTATAATTCACCCCTCCACTTT.

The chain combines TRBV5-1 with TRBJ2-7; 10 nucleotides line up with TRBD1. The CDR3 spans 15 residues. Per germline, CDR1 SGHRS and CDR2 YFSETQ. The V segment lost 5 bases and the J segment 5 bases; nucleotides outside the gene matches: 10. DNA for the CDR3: TGCGCCAGCAGTGCCACGGGACAGGGGAGCAACGAGCAGTACTTC. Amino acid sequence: CASSATGQGSNEQYF.

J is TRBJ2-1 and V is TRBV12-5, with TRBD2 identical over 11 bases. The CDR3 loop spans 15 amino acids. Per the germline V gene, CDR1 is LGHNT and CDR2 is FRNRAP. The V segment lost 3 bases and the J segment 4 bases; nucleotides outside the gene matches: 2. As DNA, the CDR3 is TGTGCTAGTGGTTTAGGGACTAGCGGTTACAATGAGCAGTTCTTC. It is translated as CASGLGTSGYNEQFF.

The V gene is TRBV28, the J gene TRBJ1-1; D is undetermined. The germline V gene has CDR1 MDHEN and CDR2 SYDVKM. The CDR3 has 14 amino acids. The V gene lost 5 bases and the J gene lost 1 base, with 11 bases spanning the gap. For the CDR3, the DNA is TGTGCCAGCAGTACTCTAGGGTGGAACACTGAAGCTTTCTTT. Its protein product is CASSTLGWNTEAFF.

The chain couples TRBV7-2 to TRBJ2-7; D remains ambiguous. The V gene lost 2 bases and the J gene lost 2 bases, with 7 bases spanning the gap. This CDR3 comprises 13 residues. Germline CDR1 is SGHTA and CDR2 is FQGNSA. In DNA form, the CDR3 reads TGTGCCAGCAGCTTAAGTTTCACCTACGAGCAGTACTTC. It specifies CASSLSFTYEQYF.

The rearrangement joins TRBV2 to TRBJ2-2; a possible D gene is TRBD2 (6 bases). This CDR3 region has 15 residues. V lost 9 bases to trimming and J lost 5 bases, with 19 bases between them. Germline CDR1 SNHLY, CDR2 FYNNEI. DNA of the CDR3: TGTGCCAGTCAACCGGGACTTAACCCGACCGGGGAGCTGTTTTTT. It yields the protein CASQPGLNPTGELFF. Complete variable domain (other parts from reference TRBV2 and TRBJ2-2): EPEVTQTPSHQVTQMGQEVILRCVPISNHLYFYWYRQILGQKVEFLVSFYNNEISEKSEIFDDQFSVERPDGSNFTLKIRSTKLEDSAMYFCASQPGLNPTGELFFGEGSRLTVL.

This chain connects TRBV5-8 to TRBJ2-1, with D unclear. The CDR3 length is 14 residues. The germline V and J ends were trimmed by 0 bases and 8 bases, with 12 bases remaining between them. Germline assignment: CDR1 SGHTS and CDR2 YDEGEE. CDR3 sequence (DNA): TGTGCCAGCAGCTTGGTTGGGGTCCTTGATGAGCAGTTCTTC. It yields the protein CASSLVGVLDEQFF.

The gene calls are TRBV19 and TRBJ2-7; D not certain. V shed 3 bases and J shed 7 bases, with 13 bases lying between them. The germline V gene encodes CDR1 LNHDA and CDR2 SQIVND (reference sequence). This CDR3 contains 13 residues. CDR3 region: CASSIVETGEQYF. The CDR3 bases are TGTGCCAGTAGTATCGTAGAGACCGGAGAGCAGTACTTC.

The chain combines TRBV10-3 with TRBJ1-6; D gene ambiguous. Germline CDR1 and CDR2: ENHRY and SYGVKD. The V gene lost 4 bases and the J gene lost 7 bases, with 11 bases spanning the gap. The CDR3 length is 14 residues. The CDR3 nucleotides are TGTGCCATCAGTGCCTCGGGCGAAAATTCACCCCTCCACTTT. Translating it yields CAISASGENSPLHF.

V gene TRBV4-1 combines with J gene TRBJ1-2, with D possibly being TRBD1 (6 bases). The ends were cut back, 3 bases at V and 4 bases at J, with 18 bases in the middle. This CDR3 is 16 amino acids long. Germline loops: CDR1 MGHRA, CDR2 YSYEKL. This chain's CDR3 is CASSHPGTFPSYGYTF. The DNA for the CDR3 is TGCGCCAGCAGCCACCCTGGGACATTCCCCTCCTATGGCTACACCTTC.